These 20 T cell receptor beta chains were sequenced from one sample in a study of molecular identifiers for immune sequencing clone quantification. TCRdb reprocessed the PCR reads via MiXCR and lists one record per CDR3 protein. The sample carries hundreds of thousands of distinct CDR3 sequences, approximately 20% recorded once. Sequencing input: naive CD8+ T cells from blood, with Jurkat cell RNA spiked in. Subset here: FACS-sorted CD8+CD4-CCR7+CD45RA+ naive T cells. These receptors originate from a human donor in good health. Some libraries in this study had Jurkat cell RNA spiked in.

This clonotype was observed a few times. The chain combines TRBV9 with TRBJ1-1; D may be TRBD1 (5 bases). CDR3 length: 13 residues. V lost 2 bases and J lost 4, with 9 bases in between. Per germline, CDR1 SGDLS and CDR2 YYNGEE. The CDR3 loop is CASSVGGFTEAFF. The CDR3 DNA follows: TGTGCCAGCAGCGTTGGGGGGTTCACTGAAGCTTTCTTT.

As for this clonotype: A single base separates this from a much larger clone, so it may be a read error. The chain carries TRBV7-9 and TRBJ1-2; D unresolved. Trimming cost V 8 bases and J 6 bases, with 16 bases left between them. Germline CDR1 SEHNR, CDR2 FQNEAQ (reference sequence). The CDR3 length is 13 residues. CDR3 sequence: CASDTSSGDGYTF. The CDR3 nucleotides are TGTGCCAGCGACACATCCAGTGGAGATGGCTACACCTTC.

This sequence joins TRBV27 and TRBJ2-7; weak D call: TRBD1 (5 bases). The length of the CDR3 is 13 residues. Trimming took off 6 bases at V and 3 bases at J, with 12 bases between the two ends. Germline-derived CDR1 and CDR2 are MNHEY and SMNVEV (reference sequence). CDR3 DNA sequence: TGTGCCAGCAGGTACAGACAGAACTACGAGCAGTACTTC. Its protein product is CASRYRQNYEQYF.

This clonotype was detected a few times. The genes are TRBV5-6 and TRBJ2-7; D might be TRBD1 (6 bases). V gave up 0 bases and J gave up 4 bases, with 14 bases separating them. CDR1 and CDR2 from the germline V gene are SGHDT and YYEEEE. The CDR3 sequence is 15 residues long. The CDR3: CASSLAAGVWYEQYF. CDR3 coding DNA: TGTGCCAGCAGCTTGGCGGCAGGGGTTTGGTACGAGCAGTACTTC.

This clonotype was seen many times. J is TRBJ1-1 and V is TRBV28, with 8 bases lining up with TRBD1. There are 16 residues in the CDR3. Trimming took 5 bases from V and 0 from J; bases not matched to a gene: 8. CDR1 and CDR2 (germline): MDHEN, SYDVKM. CDR3 residues: CASSIYRGSMNTEAFF. The CDR3 DNA reads TGTGCCAGCAGTATCTACAGGGGGAGTATGAACACTGAAGCTTTCTTT.

This clonotype was seen a few times. The chain joins TRBV20-1 to TRBJ2-7; 14 bases line up with TRBD2. Per germline, CDR1 DFQATT and CDR2 SNEGSKA (reference sequence). V lost 2 bases, J lost 3 bases, and 12 bases stayed unmatched. CDR3 length: 18 amino acids. The DNA for the CDR3 is TGCAGTGCTAGATCCGGGACTAGCGGGAGAGGACCGGACTACGAGCAGTACTTC. This encodes CSARSGTSGRGPDYEQYF.

At least ten counts were recorded for this clonotype. The CDR3, as DNA: TGCAGTGCTAGCGGGGGGGACCGCTACGAGCAGTACTTC. It codes for CSASGGDRYEQYF. V and J are TRBV20-1 and TRBJ2-7, with TRBD2 identical over 8 bases. Germline CDR1 DFQATT, CDR2 SNEGSKA (reference sequence). The trim removed 3 bases at V and 3 bases at J, leaving 4 bases unmatched. CDR3 length equals 13 residues.

The chain is built from TRBV27 and TRBJ2-7; D is possibly TRBD1 (5 bases). Germline CDR1 and CDR2: MNHEY and SMNVEV (reference sequence). V lost 0 bases and J 3 bases, leaving 12 bases between the germline ends. This CDR3 comprises 15 residues. The CDR3, as DNA: TGTGCCAGCAGTTTATCGGGCAGGGTGGGCTACGAGCAGTACTTC. Protein product: CASSLSGRVGYEQYF.

Comments on this clonotype: This sequence may be a read error, since a much larger clone differs from it by one base. Here the CDR3 omits its conserved ending phenylalanine or tryptophan, so a read error is the likely source. The chain links TRBV28 to TRBJ2-1; tentatively, D is TRBD1 (5 bases). Germline CDR1 reads MDHEN; CDR2 reads SYDVKM. V was cut by 6 bases and J by 8 bases, with 20 bases left in between. The CDR3 is made up of 15 amino acids. CDR3 region: CASSSPRDRGDEQFS. Written as DNA, the CDR3 is TGTGCCAGCAGCTCCCCCAGGGATCGTGGGGATGAGCAGTTCTCC.

As to this clonotype: As the CDR3 is not closed by the conserved phenylalanine or tryptophan, this likely results from a read error. Here the CDR3 reads CASTGLAGGRLGEQYY. DNA of the CDR3: TGTGCCAGCACCGGACTAGCGGGGGGGAGGCTCGGTGAGCAGTACTAC. This chain uses TRBV6-6 with TRBJ2-7; TRBD2 matches at 15 bases. Germline values: CDR1 MNHNY, CDR2 SVGAGI (reference sequence). There are 16 residues in the CDR3. With V trimmed by 7 bases and J by 7 bases, 11 bases remained unmatched.

The J gene is TRBJ2-7, the V gene TRBV3-1; the match to TRBD2 covers 7 bases. CDR3 length equals 15 residues. J was trimmed by 7 bases and V by 0 bases; bases with no gene match: 9. Germline-derived CDR1 and CDR2 are LGHDT and YNNKEL (reference sequence). CDR3 amino acids: CASSQDPGEGREQYF. DNA of the CDR3: TGTGCCAGCAGCCAAGACCCCGGGGAGGGGAGGGAGCAGTACTTC.

About this clonotype: Mismatch with germline at one junction end may stem from a read error. The chain carries TRBV19 and TRBJ2-6; tentative D call: TRBD1 (6 bases). CDR1 and CDR2 (germline): LNHDA, SQIVND (reference sequence). CDR3 length: 15 residues. The CDR3 nucleotides read TGTGCCAGTAGTATTGGGGGCTCTGGGGCCGACGTCCTGACTTTC. The encoded protein is CASSIGGSGADVLTF. Filled out from reference TRBV19 and TRBJ2-6, the complete variable domain reads DGGITQSPKYLFRKEGQNVTLSCEQNLNHDAMYWYRQDPGQGLRLIYYSQIVNDFQKGDIAEGYSVSREKKESFPLTVTSAQKNPTAFYLCASSIGGSGADVLTFGAGSRLTVL.

This clonotype was picked up many times. This rearrangement joins TRBV4-3 to TRBJ2-7; D unresolved. This CDR3 has 14 residues. V dropped 0 bases and J dropped 4 bases, with 10 bases sitting between them. Germline V gene data show CDR1 as LGHNA and CDR2 as YSLEER. The CDR3, as DNA: TGCGCCAGCAGCCAAGAACCAGGAGATTACGAGCAGTACTTC. Translated: CASSQEPGDYEQYF.

This chain joins TRBV6-5 and TRBJ1-4; D is unresolved. The CDR3 covers 15 residues. Trimming cost V 0 bases and J 5 bases, with 10 bases left between them. Germline assignment: CDR1 MNHEY and CDR2 SVGAGI. CDR3 DNA sequence: TGTGCCAGCAGTTACTCTGGGCTGTCGAATGAAAAACTGTTTTTT. Encoded protein: CASSYSGLSNEKLFF.

This clonotype was counted many times. This rearrangement joins TRBV6-2 or TRBV6-3 to TRBJ1-6; TRBD1 matches 8 bases. V shed 5 bases and J 5 bases; nucleotides not matched to a gene: 11. Germline V gene data show CDR1 as MNHEY and CDR2 as SVGEGT. CDR3 length: 17 residues. The CDR3 nucleotides are TGTGCCAGCAGTCAATGGACAGGGCCCCTGGATAATTCACCCCTCCACTTT. Protein product: CASSQWTGPLDNSPLHF.

This chain uses TRBV20-1 with TRBJ1-6, with 7 bases aligning to TRBD1. The V gene end was trimmed by 4 bases and the J gene end by 4 bases; junction bases not matched to a gene: 7. Germline V gene lookup returns CDR1 DFQATT and CDR2 SNEGSKA (reference sequence). The CDR3 covers 15 residues. This chain's CDR3 is CSATVRQGYNSPLHF. The CDR3 DNA reads TGCAGTGCTACCGTACGACAGGGTTATAATTCACCCCTCCACTTT.

V is TRBV5-3 and J is TRBJ2-7; TRBD2 might be the D (6 bases). TRBV5-3 is given ORF status, its function remaining uncertain. CDR3 length: 13 amino acids. The DNA for the CDR3 is TGTGGCAGCAGCTTGGAGGGCTCCTACGAGCAGTACTTC. Protein: CGSSLEGSYEQYF.

In its sample, this clonotype was seen many times. The chain employs TRBV29-1 and TRBJ2-7, with 7 positions matching TRBD1. This CDR3 has 12 residues. V lost 6 bases, J lost 5 bases, and 7 bases stayed unmatched. Germline V gene sequence: CDR1 SQVTM, CDR2 ANQGSEA. Here the CDR3 reads CSVATGADEQYF. For the CDR3, the DNA is TGCAGCGTGGCCACAGGGGCGGACGAGCAGTACTTC.

At least ten counts were recorded for this clonotype. V gene TRBV13 combines with J gene TRBJ1-2, with D unclear. V gave up 3 bases and J gave up 4 bases, with 6 bases separating them. Germline CDR1 and CDR2: PRHDT and FYEKMQ (reference sequence). This CDR3 has 12 residues. CDR3 protein: CASSFKAYGYTF. CDR3 bases: TGTGCCAGCAGCTTCAAAGCCTATGGCTACACCTTC. The entire variable domain, with the rest obtained from reference TRBV13 and TRBJ1-2, is as follows: AAGVIQSPRHLIKEKRETATLKCYPIPRHDTVYWYQQGPGQDPQFLISFYEKMQSDKGSIPDRFSAQQFSDYHSELNMSSLELGDSALYFCASSFKAYGYTFGSGTRLTVV.

Points on this clonotype: Just one base apart from a much larger clone, this may be a read error. The chain carries TRBV3-1 and TRBJ2-5; 7 positions match TRBD1. Trimming removed 7 bases from V and 3 bases from J; junction bases left unmatched: 8. Germline loops: CDR1 LGHDT, CDR2 YNNKEL (reference sequence). CDR3 length equals 14 residues. This chain's CDR3 is CASNHTGVEETQYF. The CDR3 DNA is TGTGCCAGCAACCACACAGGGGTCGAAGAGACCCAGTACTTC.